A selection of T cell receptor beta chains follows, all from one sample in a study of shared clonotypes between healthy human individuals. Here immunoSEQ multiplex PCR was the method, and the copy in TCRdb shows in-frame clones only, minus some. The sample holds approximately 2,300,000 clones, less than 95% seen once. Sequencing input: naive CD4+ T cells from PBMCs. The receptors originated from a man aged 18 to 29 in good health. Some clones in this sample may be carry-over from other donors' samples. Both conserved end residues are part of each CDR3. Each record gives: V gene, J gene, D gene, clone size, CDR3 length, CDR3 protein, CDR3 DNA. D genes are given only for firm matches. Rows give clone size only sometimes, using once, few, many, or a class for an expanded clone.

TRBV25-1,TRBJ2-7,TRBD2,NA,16,CASSETSSGSPYEQYF,TGTGCCAGCAGTGAAACATCTAGCGGATCCCCCTACGAGCAGTACTTC
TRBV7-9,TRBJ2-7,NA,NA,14,CASSLASNSYEQYF,TGTGCCAGCAGCTTAGCTAGTAACTCCTACGAGCAGTACTTC
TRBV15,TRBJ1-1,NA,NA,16,CATSRHRTGMNTEAFF,TGTGCCACCAGCAGACACCGAACAGGGATGAACACTGAAGCTTTCTTT
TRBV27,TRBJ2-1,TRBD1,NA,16,CASSVGQGGSYNEQFF,TGTGCCAGCAGTGTCGGACAGGGCGGCTCCTACAATGAGCAGTTCTTC
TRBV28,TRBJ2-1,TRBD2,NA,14,CATSSGLAYNEQFF,TGTGCCACCTCCTCCGGACTAGCATACAATGAGCAGTTCTTC
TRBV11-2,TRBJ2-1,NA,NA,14,CASRKSRSYNEQFF,TGTGCCAGCAGGAAGAGTAGGTCCTACAATGAGCAGTTCTTC
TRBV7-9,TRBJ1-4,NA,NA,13,CASSPPSAEKLFF,TGTGCCAGCAGCCCTCCGTCGGCGGAAAAACTGTTTTTT
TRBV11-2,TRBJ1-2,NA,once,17,CASSLVLFPPTTYGYTF,TGTGCCAGCAGCCTAGTCCTCTTCCCCCCGACGACCTATGGCTACACCTTC
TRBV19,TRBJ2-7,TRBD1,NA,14,CASKRTGSSYEQYF,TGTGCCAGTAAAAGGACAGGGAGCTCCTACGAGCAGTACTTC
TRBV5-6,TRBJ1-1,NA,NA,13,CASSSGPGGEAFF,TGTGCCAGCAGCTCTGGGCCCGGAGGTGAAGCTTTCTTT
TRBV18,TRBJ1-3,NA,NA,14,CASSLDSSGNTIYF,TGTGCCAGCTCACTCGACAGCTCTGGAAACACCATATATTTT
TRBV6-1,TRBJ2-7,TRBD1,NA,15,CASSDPRQGPYEQYF,TGTGCCAGCAGTGACCCGCGACAGGGCCCCTACGAGCAGTACTTC
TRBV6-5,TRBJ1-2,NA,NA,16,CASSYSTAPRGYGYTF,TGTGCCAGCAGTTACTCGACGGCCCCGAGAGGCTATGGCTACACCTTC
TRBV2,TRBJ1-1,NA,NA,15,CASSLVTGAGTEAFF,TGTGCCAGCAGTTTGGTTACGGGGGCGGGCACTGAAGCTTTCTTT
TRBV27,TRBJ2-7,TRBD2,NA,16,CASRLKPGLAGPEQYF,TGTGCCAGCAGATTGAAACCGGGACTAGCGGGACCCGAGCAGTACTTC
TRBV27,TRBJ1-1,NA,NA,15,CASSLGRGRNTEAFF,TGTGCCAGCAGTTTAGGCAGGGGACGAAACACTGAAGCTTTCTTT
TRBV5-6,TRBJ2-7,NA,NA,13,CASTQGRVYEQYF,TGTGCCAGTACTCAGGGTAGGGTCTACGAGCAGTACTTC
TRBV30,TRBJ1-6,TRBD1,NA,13,CAWTAGGVTPLHF,TGTGCCTGGACAGCAGGGGGGGTTACACCCCTCCACTTT
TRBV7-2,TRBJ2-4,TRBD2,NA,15,CASSLTGTSGGIQYF,TGTGCCAGCAGCTTAACCGGGACTAGCGGAGGCATTCAGTACTTC
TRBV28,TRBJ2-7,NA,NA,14,CASRSTRHSYEQYF,TGTGCCAGCAGGTCGACTAGACACTCCTACGAGCAGTACTTC
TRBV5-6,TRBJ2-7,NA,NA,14,CASSLGRGYYEQYF,TGTGCCAGCAGCTTGGGCAGGGGCTACTACGAGCAGTACTTC
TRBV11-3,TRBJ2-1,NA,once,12,CASSYSGNEQFF,TGTGCCAGCAGCTACTCAGGGAATGAGCAGTTCTTC
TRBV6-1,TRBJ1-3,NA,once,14,CASCQRTSGNTIYF,TGTGCCAGTTGTCAGAGAACCTCTGGAAACACCATATATTTT
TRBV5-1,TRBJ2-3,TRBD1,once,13,CASTEDRLDTQYF,TGCGCCAGCACCGAGGACAGGCTGGATACGCAGTATTTT
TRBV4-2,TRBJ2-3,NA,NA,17,CASSYHPGGRSTDTQYF,TGTGCCAGCAGCTACCACCCCGGGGGACGGAGCACAGATACGCAGTATTTT
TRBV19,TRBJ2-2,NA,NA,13,CASRGSGAGELFF,TGTGCCAGTAGGGGATCGGGGGCCGGGGAGCTGTTTTTT
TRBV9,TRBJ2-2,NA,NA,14,CASGGMGLYGELFF,TGTGCCAGCGGGGGAATGGGACTTTACGGGGAGCTGTTTTTT
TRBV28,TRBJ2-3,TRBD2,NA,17,CASSFLLAGGPSDTQYF,TGTGCCAGCAGTTTTCTCCTAGCGGGAGGGCCGTCAGATACGCAGTATTTT
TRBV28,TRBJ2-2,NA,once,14,CASRSGLNTGELFF,TGTGCCAGCAGGTCAGGACTTAACACCGGGGAGCTGTTTTTT